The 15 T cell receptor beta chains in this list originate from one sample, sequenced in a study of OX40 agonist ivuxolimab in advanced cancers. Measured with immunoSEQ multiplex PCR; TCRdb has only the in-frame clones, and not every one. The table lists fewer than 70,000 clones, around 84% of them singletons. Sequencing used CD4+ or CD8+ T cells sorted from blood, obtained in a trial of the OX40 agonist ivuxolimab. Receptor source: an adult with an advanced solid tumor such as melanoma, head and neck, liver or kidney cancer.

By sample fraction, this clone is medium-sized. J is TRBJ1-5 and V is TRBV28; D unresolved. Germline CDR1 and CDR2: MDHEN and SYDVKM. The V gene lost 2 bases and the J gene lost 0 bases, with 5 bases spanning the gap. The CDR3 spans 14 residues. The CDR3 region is CASSLAGSNQPQHF. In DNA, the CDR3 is TGTGCCAGCAGTTTAGCAGGTAGCAATCAGCCCCAGCATTTT.

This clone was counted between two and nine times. The CDR3 coding sequence is TGTGCCAGCAGTGAAGGTGATCTTATGAACACTGAAGCTTTCTTT. It is translated as CASSEGDLMNTEAFF. The chain uses TRBV6-1 and TRBJ1-1; the D is unclear. CDR3 size: 15 residues. Trimming took 1 base from V and 0 from J, leaving 9 bases between them. Germline V CDR1 and CDR2: MNHNS, SASEGT.

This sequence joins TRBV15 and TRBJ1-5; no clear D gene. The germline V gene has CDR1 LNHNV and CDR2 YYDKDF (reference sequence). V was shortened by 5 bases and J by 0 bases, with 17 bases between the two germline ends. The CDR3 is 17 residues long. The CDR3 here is CATSPEKAGYSNQPQHF. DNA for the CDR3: TGTGCCACCAGCCCAGAGAAAGCAGGATATAGCAATCAGCCCCAGCATTTT.

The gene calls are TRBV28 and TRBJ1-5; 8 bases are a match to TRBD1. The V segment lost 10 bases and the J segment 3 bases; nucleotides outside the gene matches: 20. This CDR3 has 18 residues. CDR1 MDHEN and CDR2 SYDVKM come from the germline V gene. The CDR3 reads CATNPGGFVTRFNQPQHF. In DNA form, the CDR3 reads TGTGCCACCAACCCAGGGGGCTTTGTGACAAGATTCAATCAGCCCCAGCATTTT.

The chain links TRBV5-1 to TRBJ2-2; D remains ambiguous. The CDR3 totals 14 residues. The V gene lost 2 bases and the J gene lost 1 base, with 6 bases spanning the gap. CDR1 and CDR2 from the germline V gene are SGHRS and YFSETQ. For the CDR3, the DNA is TGCGCCAGCAGCTTTAAGGGGAACACCGGGGAGCTGTTTTTT. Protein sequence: CASSFKGNTGELFF.

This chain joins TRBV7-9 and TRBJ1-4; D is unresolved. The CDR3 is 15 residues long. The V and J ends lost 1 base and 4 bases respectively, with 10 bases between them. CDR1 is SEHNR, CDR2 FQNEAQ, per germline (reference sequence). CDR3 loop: CASSLEGSHNEKLFF. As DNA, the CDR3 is TGTGCCAGCAGCTTAGAGGGCAGCCATAATGAAAAACTGTTTTTT.

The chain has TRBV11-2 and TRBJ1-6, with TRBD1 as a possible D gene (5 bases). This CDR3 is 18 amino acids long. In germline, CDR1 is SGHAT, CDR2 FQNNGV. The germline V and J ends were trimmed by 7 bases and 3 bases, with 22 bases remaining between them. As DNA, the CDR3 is TGTGCCAGCACCAGAAGGGGAGGTGGGGTAGACTATAATTCACCCCTCCACTTT. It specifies CASTRRGGGVDYNSPLHF.

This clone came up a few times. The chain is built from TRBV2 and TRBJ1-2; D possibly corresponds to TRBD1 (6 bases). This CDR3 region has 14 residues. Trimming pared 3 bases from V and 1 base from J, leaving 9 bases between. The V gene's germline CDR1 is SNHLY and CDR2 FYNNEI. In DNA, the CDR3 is TGTGCCAGCAGTGAGGGGGGCAATAACTATGGCTACACCTTC. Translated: CASSEGGNNYGYTF.

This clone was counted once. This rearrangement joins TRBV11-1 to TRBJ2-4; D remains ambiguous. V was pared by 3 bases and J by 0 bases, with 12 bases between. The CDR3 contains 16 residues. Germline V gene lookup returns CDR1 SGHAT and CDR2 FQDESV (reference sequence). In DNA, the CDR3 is TGTGCCAGCAGCTTCAACGGACCGATAGCCAAAAACATTCAGTACTTC. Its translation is CASSFNGPIAKNIQYF.

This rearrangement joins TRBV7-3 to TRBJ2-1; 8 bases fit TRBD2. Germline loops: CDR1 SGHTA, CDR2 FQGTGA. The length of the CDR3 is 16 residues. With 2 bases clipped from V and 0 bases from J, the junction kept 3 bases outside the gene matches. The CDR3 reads CASSLAGGGSYNEQFF. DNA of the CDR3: TGTGCCAGCAGCTTAGCGGGAGGTGGCTCCTACAATGAGCAGTTCTTC.

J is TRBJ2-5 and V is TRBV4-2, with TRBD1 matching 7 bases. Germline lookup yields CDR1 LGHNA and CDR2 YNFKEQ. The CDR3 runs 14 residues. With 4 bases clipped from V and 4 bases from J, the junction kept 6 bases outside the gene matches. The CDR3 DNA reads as TGTGCCAGCAGCCGGGCCGGACAGGCAGAGACCCAGTACTTC. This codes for CASSRAGQAETQYF.

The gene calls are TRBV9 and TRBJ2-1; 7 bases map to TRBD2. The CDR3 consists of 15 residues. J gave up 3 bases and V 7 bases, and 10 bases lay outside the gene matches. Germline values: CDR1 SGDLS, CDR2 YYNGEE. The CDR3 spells CASSEGGNLYNEQFF. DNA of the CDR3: TGTGCCAGCTCTGAGGGAGGGAATCTCTACAATGAGCAGTTCTTC. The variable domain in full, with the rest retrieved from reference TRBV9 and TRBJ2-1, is DSGVTQTPKHLITATGQRVTLRCSPRSGDLSVYWYQQSLDQGLQFLIQYYNGEERAKGNILERFSAQQFPDLHSELNLSSLELGDSALYFCASSEGGNLYNEQFFGPGTRLTVL.

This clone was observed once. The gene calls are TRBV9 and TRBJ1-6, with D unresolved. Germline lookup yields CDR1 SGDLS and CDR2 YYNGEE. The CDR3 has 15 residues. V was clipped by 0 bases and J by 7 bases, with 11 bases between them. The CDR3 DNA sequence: TGTGCCAGCAGCGTAGGTTCAGTGCCCAATTCACCCCTCCACTTT. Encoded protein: CASSVGSVPNSPLHF.

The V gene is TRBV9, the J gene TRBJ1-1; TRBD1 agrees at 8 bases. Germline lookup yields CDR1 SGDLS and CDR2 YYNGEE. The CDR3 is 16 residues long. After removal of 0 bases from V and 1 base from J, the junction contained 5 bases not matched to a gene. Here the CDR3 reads CASSVGTGRRNTEAFF. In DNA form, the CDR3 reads TGTGCCAGCAGCGTAGGGACAGGGCGGAGGAACACTGAAGCTTTCTTT.

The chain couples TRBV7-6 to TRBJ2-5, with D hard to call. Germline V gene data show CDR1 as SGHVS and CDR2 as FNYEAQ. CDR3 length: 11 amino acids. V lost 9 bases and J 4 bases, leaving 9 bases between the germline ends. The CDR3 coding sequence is TGTGCCAGTATGGAGAGAGAGACCCAGTACTTC. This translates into CASMERETQYF.